These 22 T cell receptor beta chains were all obtained from the same sample, sequenced in a study of regulatory T cells in long-lasting Graves disease. Assembly of TCR beta libraries relied on iRepertoire HTBI primers together with Arm-PCR of CDR3 regions. TCRdb re-called the multiplex PCR reads through MiXCR, storing one row per CDR3 protein. The repertoire holds about 520,000 distinct CDR3 sequences, around 12% seen once, with over 7% in the top ten. The time point is: newly diagnosed GD, antithyroid drugs for less than 3 months. RNA isolated from PBMCs was used to make the TCR library. These data also featured in a second study, about T cells in Graves' hyperthyroidism and ophthalmopathy.

The sequenced sample was peripheral blood mononuclear cells (PBMCs), obtained at new diagnosis, from a patient treated with antithyroid drugs. These receptors were taken from a woman aged 25-40 years with Graves disease.

This clonotype was observed a handful of times. This chain links TRBV19 with TRBJ2-1; 12 positions agree with TRBD2. V gave up 4 bases and J gave up 4 bases; unmatched junction bases: 5. CDR1 is LNHDA, CDR2 SQIVND, per germline (reference sequence). CDR3 size: 16 residues. The CDR3 sequence: CASSRLAGAVYNEQFF. The CDR3 DNA sequence: TGTGCCAGTAGTAGACTAGCGGGAGCCGTTTACAATGAGCAGTTCTTC.

This clonotype was found many times. The rearrangement links TRBV20-1 to TRBJ2-7; D unclear. The CDR3 consists of 9 residues. The germline gives CDR1 DFQATT, CDR2 SNEGSKA (reference sequence). Trimming took off 6 bases at V and 6 bases at J, with 6 bases between the two ends. This CDR3 reads CSAAGEQYF. CDR3 DNA sequence: TGCAGTGCCGCAGGCGAGCAGTACTTC.

A remark on this clonotype: A single base separates this from a much larger clone, so it may be a read error. V gene TRBV2 combines with J gene TRBJ1-6; 8 bases fit TRBD1. The V gene's germline CDR1 is SNHLY and CDR2 FYNNEI. This CDR3 spans 16 amino acids. CDR3 nucleotide sequence: TGTGCCAGCAGTGGACAGGGGAGCTCCTATAATTCATCCCTCCACTTT. This sequence encodes CASSGQGSSYNSSLHF.

This clonotype was seen at least ten times. The gene calls are TRBV28 and TRBJ2-7; 9 bases agree with TRBD2. Trimming at V came to 3 bases and at J to 3 bases, leaving 3 bases not matched to a gene. This CDR3 comprises 14 residues. Germline V gene sequence: CDR1 MDHEN, CDR2 SYDVKM. CDR3 coding DNA: TGTGCCAGCAGTTTGGAGACTAGCGGCTACGAGCAGTACTTC. Its translation is CASSLETSGYEQYF. Using reference TRBV28 and TRBJ2-7 for the parts outside the CDR3, the full variable domain is DVKVTQSSRYLVKRTGEKVFLECVQDMDHENMFWYRQDPGLGLRLIYFSYDVKMKEKGDIPEGYSVSREKKERFSLILESASTNQTSMYLCASSLETSGYEQYFGPGTRLTVT.

This clonotype was seen only a few times. No conserved phenylalanine or tryptophan is present at the end of the CDR3, so a read error is the likely explanation. This chain joins TRBV15 and TRBJ2-7; TRBD1 agrees at 8 bases. V shed 4 bases, J shed 5 bases, and the junction held 10 bases outside the gene matches. The germline V gene has CDR1 LNHNV and CDR2 YYDKDF (reference sequence). This CDR3 is 15 amino acids long. CDR3 protein: CATSNTHRTGNEQYL. CDR3 in DNA: TGTGCCACCAGCAATACTCACAGGACAGGGAACGAGCAGTACCTC.

This clonotype was observed many times. The rearrangement links TRBV2 to TRBJ2-7; no definite D call. The germline V and J ends were trimmed by 2 bases and 2 bases, with 10 bases remaining between them. The germline gives CDR1 SNHLY, CDR2 FYNNEI. This CDR3 has 14 amino acids. CDR3 sequence reads: CASSEMGLAYEQYF. CDR3 coding DNA: TGTGCCAGCAGTGAAATGGGGTTAGCCTACGAGCAGTACTTC.

This clonotype was detected many times. The V gene is TRBV7-2, the J gene TRBJ2-3, with D possibly matching TRBD1 (6 bases). Trimming cost V 1 base and J 4 bases, with 9 bases left between them. The CDR3 contains 14 residues. CDR1 is SGHTA, CDR2 FQGNSA, per germline. CDR3 bases: TGTGCCAGCAGCTTAGTTGGGGGCGCAGATACGCAGTATTTT. Encoded protein: CASSLVGGADTQYF.

This clonotype was seen many times. The chain links TRBV30 to TRBJ1-2, with 8 nucleotides matching TRBD1. Germline CDR1 reads GTSNPN; CDR2 reads SVGIG (reference sequence). The CDR3 contains 14 residues. After removal of 2 bases from V and 7 bases from J, the junction contained 9 bases not matched to a gene. CDR3 sequence (DNA): TGTGCCTGGAGTACGCGGACAGGGCGGGGTGGCTACACCTTC. Amino acids: CAWSTRTGRGGYTF.

V gene TRBV24-1 combines with J gene TRBJ1-2; D is unresolved. Per the germline V gene, CDR1 is KGHDR and CDR2 is SFDVKD. Trimming removed 12 bases from V and 4 bases from J, with 17 bases in between. The CDR3 spans 13 residues. Here the CDR3 reads CAPNKGSGYGYTF. CDR3 sequence (DNA): TGTGCCCCGAATAAGGGTAGCGGCTATGGCTACACCTTC.

This clonotype was found many times. The rearrangement joins TRBV28 to TRBJ1-1, with D perhaps matching TRBD1 (5 bases). The V and J ends lost 6 bases and 1 base respectively, with 21 bases between them. There are 17 residues in the CDR3. The V gene's germline CDR1 is MDHEN and CDR2 SYDVKM. The CDR3: CASSTLIRDRQNTEAFF. The CDR3 DNA sequence: TGTGCCAGCAGCACCCTCATTAGAGACAGACAGAACACTGAAGCTTTCTTT.

Ten or more counts support this clonotype. V usage is TRBV5-5 and J usage is TRBJ2-4; D might be TRBD1 (6 bases). Trimming took 2 bases from V and 9 from J, leaving 15 bases between them. The CDR3 has 14 residues. CDR1 is SGHKS, CDR2 YYEKEE, per germline (reference sequence). CDR3 sequence reads: CASSFSGHWGIQYF. CDR3 bases: TGTGCCAGCAGCTTTTCGGGACATTGGGGCATTCAGTACTTC.

This clonotype was recorded at least ten times. DNA of the CDR3: TGTGCCTGGAGCTCAGGGGCAGGACAGCCCCAGCATTTT. Its protein product is CAWSSGAGQPQHF. The gene calls are TRBV30 and TRBJ1-5; possibly TRBD1 for D (6 bases). The CDR3 runs 13 residues. In germline, CDR1 is GTSNPN, CDR2 SVGIG (reference sequence). The V and J ends lost 3 bases and 7 bases respectively, with 13 bases between them.

This clonotype was counted many times. The chain has TRBV9 and TRBJ2-1; D not resolved. V was shortened by 0 bases and J by 3 bases, with 7 bases between the two germline ends. Germline V CDR1 and CDR2: SGDLS, YYNGEE. CDR3 size: 14 residues. This chain's CDR3 is CASSVGGYYNEQFF. In DNA form, the CDR3 reads TGTGCCAGCAGCGTAGGGGGTTACTACAATGAGCAGTTCTTC.

The V gene is TRBV5-1, the J gene TRBJ2-3, with 7 nucleotides matching TRBD2. After removal of 4 bases from V and 8 bases from J, the junction contained 10 bases not matched to a gene. Germline values: CDR1 SGHRS, CDR2 YFSETQ. CDR3 length: 14 residues. CDR3 sequence (DNA): TGCGCCAGCAGCCCAACGGGAGGTCTACCTACGCAGTATTTT. It encodes CASSPTGGLPTQYF.

In this sample, this clonotype turned up a few times. This chain's CDR3 is CASSNPGYEQYF. In DNA, the CDR3 is TGTGCCAGCAGCAACCCGGGATACGAGCAGTACTTC. The chain couples TRBV27 to TRBJ2-7; D possibly corresponds to TRBD2 (5 bases). The CDR3 runs to 12 residues. Germline assignment: CDR1 MNHEY and CDR2 SMNVEV (reference sequence). Deletions cut 6 bases from V and 4 bases from J, with 10 bases between.

This clonotype has a count of ten or more. This chain connects TRBV19 to TRBJ2-2; D remains unclear. V lost 8 bases and J 7 bases, leaving 5 bases between the germline ends. Germline V gene data show CDR1 as LNHDA and CDR2 as SQIVND (reference sequence). The CDR3 has 10 amino acids. The CDR3 here is CASFGGELFF. CDR3 nucleotides: TGTGCCAGTTTCGGCGGGGAGCTGTTTTTT.

The CDR3 spells CASRGTRFYNEQFF. CDR3 in DNA: TGTGCCAGCAGAGGGACTAGATTCTACAATGAGCAGTTCTTC. The chain uses TRBV2 and TRBJ2-1, with TRBD2 identical over 8 bases. V lost 6 bases and J lost 3; bases outside the gene matches: 4. Germline V gene lookup returns CDR1 SNHLY and CDR2 FYNNEI. The CDR3 has 14 amino acids.

This clonotype was observed a few times. V usage is TRBV19 and J usage is TRBJ2-1, with D possibly TRBD2 on 5 matching bases. Germline lookup yields CDR1 LNHDA and CDR2 SQIVND (reference sequence). The CDR3 length is 15 residues. Trimming took off 5 bases at V and 3 bases at J, with 14 bases between the two ends. The CDR3 loop is CASSPSGNLYNEQFF. The CDR3, as DNA: TGTGCCAGTAGTCCTTCCGGGAATCTCTACAATGAGCAGTTCTTC.

This clonotype was seen only a few times. The chain links TRBV30 to TRBJ1-6; D is possibly TRBD1 (5 bases). Trimming pared 0 bases from V and 10 bases from J, leaving 13 bases between. Germline V gene lookup returns CDR1 GTSNPN and CDR2 SVGIG (reference sequence). The CDR3 extends over 14 amino acids. CDR3 residues: CAWSVGGTISPLHF. The CDR3 DNA reads TGTGCCTGGAGTGTGGGGGGAACCATCTCACCCCTCCACTTT.

This clonotype has at least ten counts. The junction does not match germline at one end; this may be a read error. The chain employs TRBV19 and TRBJ1-1; tentatively, D is TRBD1 (5 bases). Looked up from germline, CDR1 is LNHDA and CDR2 is SQIVND (reference sequence). The CDR3 spans 14 residues. The CDR3 bases are TGTGCAAGTAGGGACGGAGCTTTGAACACTGAAGCTTTCTTT. Translating it yields CASRDGALNTEAFF.

This clonotype occurred many times. The CDR3 sequence: CASSEDYEQYF. CDR3 bases: TGTGCCAGCAGTGAAGATTACGAGCAGTACTTC. The V and J genes are TRBV2 and TRBJ2-7; D unclear. Trimming removed 1 base from V and 4 bases from J, with 2 bases in between. This CDR3 region has 11 residues. CDR1 SNHLY and CDR2 FYNNEI come from the germline V gene.

The table lists this clonotype with a count of one. One base away lies a much larger clone, so this may be a sequencing read error. The chain employs TRBV12-3 or TRBV12-4 and TRBJ2-1; TRBD1 agrees at 9 bases. The CDR3 runs 15 residues. Germline trimming cut 6 bases from V and 10 bases from J; bases unmatched to any gene: 13. The CDR3 reads CASRVGQGFTYEQFF. The CDR3 DNA follows: TGTGCCAGCAGGGTCGGACAGGGGTTTACCTACGAGCAGTTCTTC.